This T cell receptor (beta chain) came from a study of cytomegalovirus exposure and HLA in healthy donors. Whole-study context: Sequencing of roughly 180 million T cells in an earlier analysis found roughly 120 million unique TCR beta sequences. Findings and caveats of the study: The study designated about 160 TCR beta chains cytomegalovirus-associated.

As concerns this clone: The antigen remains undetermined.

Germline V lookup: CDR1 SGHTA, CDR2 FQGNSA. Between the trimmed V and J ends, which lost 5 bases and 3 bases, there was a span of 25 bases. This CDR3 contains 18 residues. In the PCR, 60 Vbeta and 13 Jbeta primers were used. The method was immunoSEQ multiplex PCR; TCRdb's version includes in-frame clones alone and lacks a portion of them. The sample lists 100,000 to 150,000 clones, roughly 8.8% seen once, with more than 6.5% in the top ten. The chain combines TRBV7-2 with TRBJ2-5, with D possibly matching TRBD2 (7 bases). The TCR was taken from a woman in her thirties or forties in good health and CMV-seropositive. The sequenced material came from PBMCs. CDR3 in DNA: TGTGCCAGCAGCCCCCTTATGGCGGGGGCCACCCCCAAAGAGACCCAGTACTTC. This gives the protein CASSPLMAGATPKETQYF.